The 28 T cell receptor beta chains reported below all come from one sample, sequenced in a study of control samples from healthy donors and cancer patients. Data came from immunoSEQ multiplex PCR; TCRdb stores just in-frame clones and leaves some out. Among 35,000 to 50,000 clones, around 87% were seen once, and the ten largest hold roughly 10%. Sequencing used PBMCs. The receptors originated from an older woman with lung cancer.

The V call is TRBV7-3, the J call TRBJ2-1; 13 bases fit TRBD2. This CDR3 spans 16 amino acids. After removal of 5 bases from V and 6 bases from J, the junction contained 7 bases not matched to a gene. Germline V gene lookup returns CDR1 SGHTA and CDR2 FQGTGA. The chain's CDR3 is CASSPSRLAGGNEQFF. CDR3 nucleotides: TGTGCCAGCAGCCCTAGCAGACTAGCGGGGGGCAATGAGCAGTTCTTC.

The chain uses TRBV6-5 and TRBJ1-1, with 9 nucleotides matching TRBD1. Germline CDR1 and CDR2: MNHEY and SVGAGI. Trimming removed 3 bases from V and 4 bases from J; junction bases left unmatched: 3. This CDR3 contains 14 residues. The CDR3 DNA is TGTGCCAGCAGTTATACAGGGGGCATCACTGAAGCTTTCTTT. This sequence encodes CASSYTGGITEAFF.

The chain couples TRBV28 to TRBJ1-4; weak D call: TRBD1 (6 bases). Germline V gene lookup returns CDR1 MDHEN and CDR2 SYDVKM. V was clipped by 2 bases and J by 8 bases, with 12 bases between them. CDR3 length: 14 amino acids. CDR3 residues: CASSLGRGGEKLFF. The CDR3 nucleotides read TGTGCCAGCAGTTTAGGCAGGGGCGGCGAAAAACTGTTTTTT.

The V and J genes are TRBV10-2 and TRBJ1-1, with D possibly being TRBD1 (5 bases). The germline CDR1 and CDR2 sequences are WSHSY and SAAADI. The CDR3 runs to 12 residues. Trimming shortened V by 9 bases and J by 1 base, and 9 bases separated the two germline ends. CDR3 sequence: CASGGGNTEAFF. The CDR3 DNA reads TGCGCCAGTGGGGGGGGGAACACTGAAGCTTTCTTT.

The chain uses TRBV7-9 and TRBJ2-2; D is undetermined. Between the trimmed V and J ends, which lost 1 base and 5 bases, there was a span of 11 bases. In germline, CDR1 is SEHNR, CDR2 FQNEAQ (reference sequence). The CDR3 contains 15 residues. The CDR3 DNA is TGTGCCAGCAGCTTAGGGTACCCAGAGACCGGGGAGCTGTTTTTT. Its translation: CASSLGYPETGELFF.

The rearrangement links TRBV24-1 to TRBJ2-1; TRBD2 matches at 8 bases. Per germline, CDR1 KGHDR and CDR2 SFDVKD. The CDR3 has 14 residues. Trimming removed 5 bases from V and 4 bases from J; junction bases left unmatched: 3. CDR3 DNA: TGTGCCACCAGTGCTAGCGGGCAATACAATGAGCAGTTCTTC. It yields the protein CATSASGQYNEQFF.

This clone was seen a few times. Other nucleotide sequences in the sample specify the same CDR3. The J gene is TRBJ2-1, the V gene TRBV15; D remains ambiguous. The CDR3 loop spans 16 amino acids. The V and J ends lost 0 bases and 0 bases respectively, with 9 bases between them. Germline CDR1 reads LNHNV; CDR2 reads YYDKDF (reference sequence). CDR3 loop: CATSRDSGGSYNEQFF. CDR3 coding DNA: TGTGCCACCAGCAGAGATTCCGGCGGCTCCTACAATGAGCAGTTCTTC.

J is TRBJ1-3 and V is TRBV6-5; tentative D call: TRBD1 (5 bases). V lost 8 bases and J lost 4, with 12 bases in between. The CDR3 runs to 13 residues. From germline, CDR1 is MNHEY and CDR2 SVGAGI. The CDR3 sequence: CASAMGVGNTIYF. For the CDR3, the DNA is TGTGCCAGCGCCATGGGGGTCGGAAACACCATATATTTT.

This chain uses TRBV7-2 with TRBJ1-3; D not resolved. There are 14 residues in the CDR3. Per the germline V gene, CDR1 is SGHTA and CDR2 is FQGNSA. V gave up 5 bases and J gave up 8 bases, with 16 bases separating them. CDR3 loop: CASSPLPGGDTIYF. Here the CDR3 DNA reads TGTGCCAGCAGCCCCCTCCCGGGTGGGGACACCATATATTTT.

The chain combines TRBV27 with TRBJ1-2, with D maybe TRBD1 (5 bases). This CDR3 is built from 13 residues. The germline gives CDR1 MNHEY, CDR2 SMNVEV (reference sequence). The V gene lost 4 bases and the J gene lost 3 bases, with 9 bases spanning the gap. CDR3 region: CASSSRGDYGYTF. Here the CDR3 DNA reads TGTGCCAGCAGTTCCCGGGGGGACTATGGCTACACCTTC.

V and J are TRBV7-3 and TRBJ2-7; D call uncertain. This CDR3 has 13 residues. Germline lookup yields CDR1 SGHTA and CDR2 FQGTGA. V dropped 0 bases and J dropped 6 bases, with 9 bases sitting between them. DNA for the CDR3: TGTGCCAGCAGCTTAACTCCCACGACCGAGCAGTACTTC. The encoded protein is CASSLTPTTEQYF. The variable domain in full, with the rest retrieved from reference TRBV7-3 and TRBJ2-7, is GAGVSQTPSNKVTEKGKYVELRCDPISGHTALYWYRQSLGQGPEFLIYFQGTGAADDSGLPNDRFFAVRPEGSVSTLKIQRTERGDSAVYLCASSLTPTTEQYFGPGTRLTVT.

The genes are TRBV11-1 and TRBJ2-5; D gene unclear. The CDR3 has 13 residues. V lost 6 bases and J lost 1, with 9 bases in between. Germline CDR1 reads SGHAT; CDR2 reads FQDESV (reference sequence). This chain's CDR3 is CASSGPPQETQYF. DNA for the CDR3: TGTGCCAGCAGTGGGCCACCCCAAGAGACCCAGTACTTC.

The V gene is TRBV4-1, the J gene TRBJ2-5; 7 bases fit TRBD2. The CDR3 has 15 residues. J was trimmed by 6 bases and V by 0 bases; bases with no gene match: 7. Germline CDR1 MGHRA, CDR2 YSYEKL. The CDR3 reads CASSQDREGRKTQYF. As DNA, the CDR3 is TGCGCCAGCAGCCAAGATAGGGAGGGGAGGAAGACCCAGTACTTC.

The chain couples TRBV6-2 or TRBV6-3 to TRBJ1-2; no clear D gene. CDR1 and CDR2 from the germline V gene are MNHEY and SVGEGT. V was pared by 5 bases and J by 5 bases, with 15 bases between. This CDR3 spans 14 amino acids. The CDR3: CASSLLSVGYGYTF. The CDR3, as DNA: TGTGCCAGCAGTCTACTTTCGGTGGGGTATGGCTACACCTTC.

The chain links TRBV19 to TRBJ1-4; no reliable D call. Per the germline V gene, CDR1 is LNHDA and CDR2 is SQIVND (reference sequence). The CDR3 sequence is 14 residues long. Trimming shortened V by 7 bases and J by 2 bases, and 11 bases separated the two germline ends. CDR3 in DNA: TGTGCCAGTAAATTCCGCCAGACTAATGAAAAACTGTTTTTT. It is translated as CASKFRQTNEKLFF.

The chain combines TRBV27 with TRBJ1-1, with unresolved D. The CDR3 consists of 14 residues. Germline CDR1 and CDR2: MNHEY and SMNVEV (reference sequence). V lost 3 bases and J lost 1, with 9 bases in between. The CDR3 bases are TGTGCCAGCAGTTTCAGAGCAGGGAACACTGAAGCTTTCTTT. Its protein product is CASSFRAGNTEAFF.

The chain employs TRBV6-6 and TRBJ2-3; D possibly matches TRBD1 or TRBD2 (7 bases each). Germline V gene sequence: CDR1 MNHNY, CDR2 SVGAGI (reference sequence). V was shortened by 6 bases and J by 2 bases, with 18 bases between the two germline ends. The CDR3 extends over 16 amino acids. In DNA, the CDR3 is TGTGCCAGCAGCCAGGGGGACTACGGATACACAGATACGCAGTATTTT. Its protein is CASSQGDYGYTDTQYF.

The CDR3 spells CASSPQGGGTEAFF. CDR3 sequence (DNA): TGTGCCAGCAGCCCCCAGGGCGGTGGCACTGAAGCTTTCTTT. V is TRBV7-3 and J is TRBJ1-1; TRBD1 might be the D (5 bases). Trimming took off 5 bases at V and 4 bases at J, with 14 bases between the two ends. The CDR3 consists of 14 residues. CDR1 and CDR2 (germline): SGHTA, FQGTGA.

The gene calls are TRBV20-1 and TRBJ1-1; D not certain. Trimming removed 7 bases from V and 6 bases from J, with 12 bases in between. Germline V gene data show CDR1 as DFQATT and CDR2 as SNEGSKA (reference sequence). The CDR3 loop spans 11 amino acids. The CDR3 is CSVAFMPEAFF. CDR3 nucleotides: TGCAGTGTAGCCTTCATGCCTGAAGCTTTCTTT.

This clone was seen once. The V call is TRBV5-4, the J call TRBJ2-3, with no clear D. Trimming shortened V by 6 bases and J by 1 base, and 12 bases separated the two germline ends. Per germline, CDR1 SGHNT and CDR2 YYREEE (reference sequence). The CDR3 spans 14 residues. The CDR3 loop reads CASTPVEGTDTQYF. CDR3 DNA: TGTGCCAGCACCCCCGTAGAGGGCACAGATACGCAGTATTTT.

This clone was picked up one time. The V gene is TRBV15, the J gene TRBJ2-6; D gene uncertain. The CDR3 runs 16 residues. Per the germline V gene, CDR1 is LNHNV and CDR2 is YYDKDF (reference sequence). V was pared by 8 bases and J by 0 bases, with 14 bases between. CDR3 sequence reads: CATSHGSYSGANVLTF. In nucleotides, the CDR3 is TGTGCCACCTCCCACGGCAGCTACTCTGGGGCCAACGTCCTGACTTTC.

In DNA form, the CDR3 reads TGCGCCAGCAGCCAAGTCTCCGGGACAGGGGGTACTAGCACAGATACGCAGTATTTT. Residues: CASSQVSGTGGTSTDTQYF. The V call is TRBV4-3, the J call TRBJ2-3, with TRBD1 matching 11 bases. The length of the CDR3 is 19 residues. Trimming cost V 1 base and J 0 bases; bases outside gene matches: 9. Germline V lookup: CDR1 LGHNA, CDR2 YSLEER.

This CDR3 is CASSPPAGEGLEQYF. In DNA, the CDR3 is TGTGCCAGCTCACCACCTGCGGGAGAGGGTCTCGAGCAGTACTTC. The J gene is TRBJ2-7, the V gene TRBV18, with 7 bases identical to TRBD2. The CDR3 extends over 15 amino acids. Looked up from germline, CDR1 is KGHSH and CDR2 is LQKENI. V trimming: 0 bases; J trimming: 6 bases; junction bases outside the gene matches: 8.

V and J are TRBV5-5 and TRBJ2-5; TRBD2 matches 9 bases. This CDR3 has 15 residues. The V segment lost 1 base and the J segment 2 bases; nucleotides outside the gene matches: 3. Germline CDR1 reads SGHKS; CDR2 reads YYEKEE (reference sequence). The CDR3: CASSLRLAEQETQYF. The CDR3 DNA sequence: TGTGCCAGCAGCTTGAGACTAGCGGAACAAGAGACCCAGTACTTC.

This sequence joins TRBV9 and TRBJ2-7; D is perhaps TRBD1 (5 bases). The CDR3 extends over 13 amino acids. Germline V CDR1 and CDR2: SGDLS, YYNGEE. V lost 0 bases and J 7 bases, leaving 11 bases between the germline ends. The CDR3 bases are TGTGCCAGCAGCGTAGCATCAGGGCGGGAGCAGTACTTC. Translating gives CASSVASGREQYF.

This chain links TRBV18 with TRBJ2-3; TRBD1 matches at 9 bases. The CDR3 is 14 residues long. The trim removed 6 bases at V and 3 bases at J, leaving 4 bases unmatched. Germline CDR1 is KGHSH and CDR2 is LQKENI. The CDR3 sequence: CASSRQGGTDTQYF. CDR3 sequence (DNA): TGTGCCAGCTCCCGACAGGGGGGGACAGATACGCAGTATTTT.

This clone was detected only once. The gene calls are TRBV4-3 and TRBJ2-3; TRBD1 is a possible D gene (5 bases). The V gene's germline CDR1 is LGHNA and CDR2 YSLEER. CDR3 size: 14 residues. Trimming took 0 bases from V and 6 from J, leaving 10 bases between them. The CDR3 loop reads CASSQEEPGDTQYF. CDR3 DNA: TGCGCCAGCAGCCAAGAGGAGCCAGGGGATACGCAGTATTTT.

The CDR3 region is CASSLIPGATDTQYF. CDR3 nucleotide sequence: TGTGCCAGCAGCTTAATCCCAGGGGCCACAGATACGCAGTATTTT. The V gene is TRBV11-2, the J gene TRBJ2-3, with D perhaps matching TRBD1 (6 bases). The CDR3 is 15 residues long. With 2 bases removed from V and 2 bases from J, the gap between germline ends came to 11 bases. The V gene's germline CDR1 is SGHAT and CDR2 FQNNGV.